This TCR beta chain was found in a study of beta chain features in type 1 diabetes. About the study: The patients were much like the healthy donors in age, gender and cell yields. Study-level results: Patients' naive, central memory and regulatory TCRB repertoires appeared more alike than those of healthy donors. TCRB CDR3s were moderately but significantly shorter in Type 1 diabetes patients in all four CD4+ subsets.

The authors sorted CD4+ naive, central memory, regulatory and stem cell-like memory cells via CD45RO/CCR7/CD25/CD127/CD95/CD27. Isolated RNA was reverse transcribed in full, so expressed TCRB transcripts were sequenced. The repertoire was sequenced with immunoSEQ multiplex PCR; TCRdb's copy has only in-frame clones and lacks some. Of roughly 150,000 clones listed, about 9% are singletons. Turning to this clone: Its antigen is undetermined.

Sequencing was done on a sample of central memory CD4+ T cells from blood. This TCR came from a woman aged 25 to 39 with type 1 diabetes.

CDR3 loop: CASSYGSSYNEQFF. For the CDR3, the DNA is TGTGCCAGCAGTTACGGGAGCTCCTACAATGAGCAGTTCTTC. The rearrangement uses TRBV6-5 and TRBJ2-1; D may be TRBD2 (5 bases). The CDR3 length is 14 residues. V was cut by 2 bases and J by 0 bases, with 5 bases left in between. The germline CDR1 and CDR2 sequences are MNHEY and SVGAGI.